This T cell receptor (beta chain) was recovered during a study of T cells after yellow fever vaccination. Germline V lookup: CDR1 MNHEY, CDR2 SVGEGT. V was shortened by 2 bases and J by 8 bases, with 21 bases between the two germline ends. The CDR3 is 17 amino acids. TCRdb re-called the 5' RACE reads with MiXCR, one entry per CDR3 protein. The sample shows 620,000 or so distinct CDR3 sequences, about a sixth of them seen only once. This clonotype has more than one count but fewer than ten. This TCR came from a man aged 18-30 years who received the YFV17D yellow fever vaccine. The chain employs TRBV6-2 or TRBV6-3 and TRBJ1-4; D uncertain. The specimen comprised PBMCs, sampled roughly 5 days after the first yellow fever vaccination. CDR3 nucleotides: TGTGCCAGCAGTTACAGCCCCCGGGCTCGGGCGGAAGAAAAACTGTTTTTT. Amino acids: CASSYSPRARAEEKLFF.